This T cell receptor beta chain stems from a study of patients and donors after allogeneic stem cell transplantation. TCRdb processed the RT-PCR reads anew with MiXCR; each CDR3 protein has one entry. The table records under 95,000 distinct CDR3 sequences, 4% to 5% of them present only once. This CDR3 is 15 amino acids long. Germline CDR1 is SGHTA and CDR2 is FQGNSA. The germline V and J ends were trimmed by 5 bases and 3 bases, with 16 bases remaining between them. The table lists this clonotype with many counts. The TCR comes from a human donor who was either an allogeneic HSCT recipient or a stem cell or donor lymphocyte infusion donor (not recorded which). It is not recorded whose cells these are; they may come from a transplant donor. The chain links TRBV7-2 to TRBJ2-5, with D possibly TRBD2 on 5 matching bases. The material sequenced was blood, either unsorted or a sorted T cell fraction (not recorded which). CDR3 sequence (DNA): TGTGCCAGCAGCCCCGGACCCTCCGGGGAAGAGACCCAGTACTTC. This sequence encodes CASSPGPSGEETQYF.